What follows describes a single TCR beta chain. V shed 2 bases, J shed 6 bases, and the junction held 7 bases outside the gene matches. Germline loops: CDR1 LGHNA, CDR2 YNFKEQ. CDR3 length: 16 residues. This entry is derived from a study of early T cells in non-severe SARS-CoV-2 infection. TCRdb called the 5' RACE reads again in MiXCR, with one record for every CDR3 protein. The sample carries about 64,000 distinct CDR3 sequences, more than 15% recorded once. Specimen: whole blood, collected at baseline. This clonotype was sampled from an adult who was a healthcare worker with PCR-confirmed SARS-CoV-2 infection or an uninfected control (not recorded which). V and J are TRBV4-2 and TRBJ1-4; 9 nucleotides match TRBD1. DNA of the CDR3: TGTGCCAGCAGCCAACAAACCGGGACAGGGTATGAAAAACTGTTTTTT. This codes for CASSQQTGTGYEKLFF.